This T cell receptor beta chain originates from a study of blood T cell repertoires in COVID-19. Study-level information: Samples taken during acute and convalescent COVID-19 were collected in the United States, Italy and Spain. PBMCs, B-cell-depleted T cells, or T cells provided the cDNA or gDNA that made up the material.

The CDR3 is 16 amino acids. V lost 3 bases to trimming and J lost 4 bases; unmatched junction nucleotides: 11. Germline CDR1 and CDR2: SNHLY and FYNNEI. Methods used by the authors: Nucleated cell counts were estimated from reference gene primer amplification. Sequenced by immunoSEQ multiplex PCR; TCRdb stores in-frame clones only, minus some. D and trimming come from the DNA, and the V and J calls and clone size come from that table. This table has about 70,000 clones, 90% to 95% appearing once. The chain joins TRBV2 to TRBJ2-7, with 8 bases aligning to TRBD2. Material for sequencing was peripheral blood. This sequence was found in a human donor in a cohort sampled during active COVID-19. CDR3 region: CASSDGAGGGRYEQYF. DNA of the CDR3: TGTGCCAGCAGTGATGGGGCCGGGGGGGGTCGGTACGAGCAGTACTTC. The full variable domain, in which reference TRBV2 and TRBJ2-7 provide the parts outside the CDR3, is EPEVTQTPSHQVTQMGQEVILRCVPISNHLYFYWYRQILGQKVEFLVSFYNNEISEKSEIFDDQFSVERPDGSNFTLKIRSTKLEDSAMYFCASSDGAGGGRYEQYFGPGTRLTVT.